A selection of T cell receptor beta chains follows, all from one sample in a study of early T cells in non-severe SARS-CoV-2 infection. TCRdb called the 5' RACE reads again in MiXCR, with one record for every CDR3 protein. The repertoire holds approximately 64,000 distinct CDR3 sequences, with around 21% as singletons. Sequencing used whole blood, obtained at baseline. The receptor set was obtained from an adult who was a healthcare worker with PCR-confirmed SARS-CoV-2 infection or an uninfected control (not recorded which). Both conserved end residues are part of each CDR3. The D gene is left open where the match is weak. Clone size is not always given. Where it is, it says once, few, many or a class for expanded clones.

v_call: TRBV5-1; j_call: TRBJ2-1; cdr3_length: 15; d_call: .; clone_size: many; cdr3_nt: TGCGCCAGCAGTAATGCGGTCGGGGTAAACAATGAGCAGTTCTTC; cdr3_aa: CASSNAVGVNNEQFF
v_call: TRBV28; j_call: TRBJ2-7; cdr3_length: 17; d_call: TRBD1; clone_size: .; cdr3_nt: TGTGCCAGCAGCTCAATTCTGGGACAGGGAAATAGCTACGAGCAGTACTTC; cdr3_aa: CASSSILGQGNSYEQYF
v_call: TRBV19; j_call: TRBJ1-5; cdr3_length: 14; d_call: .; clone_size: few; cdr3_nt: TGTGCCAGTAGTGCCGAACAGGGAAGTCAGCCCCAGCATTTT; cdr3_aa: CASSAEQGSQPQHF
v_call: TRBV2; j_call: TRBJ2-2; cdr3_length: 14; d_call: TRBD2; clone_size: few; cdr3_nt: TGTGCCAGCAGTAGGCTAGCGGGGGCCGGGGAGCTGTTTTTT; cdr3_aa: CASSRLAGAGELFF
v_call: TRBV20-1; j_call: TRBJ2-7; cdr3_length: 16; d_call: .; clone_size: many; cdr3_nt: TGCAGTGCTAGACCAACCGGGGGACTCGCTTCCTACGAGCAGTACTTC; cdr3_aa: CSARPTGGLASYEQYF
v_call: TRBV20-1; j_call: TRBJ1-2; cdr3_length: 10; d_call: .; clone_size: .; cdr3_nt: TGCAGTGTCCCACTGAATGGCTACACCTTC; cdr3_aa: CSVPLNGYTF
v_call: TRBV21-1; j_call: TRBJ2-2; cdr3_length: 11; d_call: .; clone_size: few; cdr3_nt: TGTGCCAGCCCCGGCACCGGGGAGCTGTTTTTT; cdr3_aa: CASPGTGELFF
v_call: TRBV5-1; j_call: TRBJ1-1; cdr3_length: 15; d_call: .; clone_size: .; cdr3_nt: TGCGCCAGCACCCCCGGTGGGGGGCAGAACACTGAAGCTTTCTTT; cdr3_aa: CASTPGGGQNTEAFF
v_call: TRBV4-1; j_call: TRBJ2-3; cdr3_length: 16; d_call: TRBD2; clone_size: few; cdr3_nt: TGCGCCAGCAGCCAAGATACTAGCGGGGGTCCGGATACGCAGTATTTT; cdr3_aa: CASSQDTSGGPDTQYF
v_call: TRBV6-1; j_call: TRBJ1-5; cdr3_length: 13; d_call: .; clone_size: many; cdr3_nt: TGTGCCAGCAGGAGGGTTAATAATCAGCCCCAGCATTTT; cdr3_aa: CASRRVNNQPQHF
v_call: TRBV29-1; j_call: TRBJ2-5; cdr3_length: 12; d_call: .; clone_size: few; cdr3_nt: TGCACCGCCAGGATTAGCGGAGAGACCCAGTACTTC; cdr3_aa: CTARISGETQYF
v_call: TRBV5-1; j_call: TRBJ2-2; cdr3_length: 14; d_call: .; clone_size: many; cdr3_nt: TGCGCCAGCAGCTTGGCTGGGAACACCGGGGAGCTGTTTTTT; cdr3_aa: CASSLAGNTGELFF
v_call: TRBV7-9; j_call: TRBJ2-5; cdr3_length: 13; d_call: .; clone_size: few; cdr3_nt: TGTGCCAGCACCAGGACAGTCTTAGAGACCCAGTACTTC; cdr3_aa: CASTRTVLETQYF
v_call: TRBV6-1; j_call: TRBJ2-7; cdr3_length: 12; d_call: TRBD2; clone_size: few; cdr3_nt: TGTGCCACCGCCGCGGGGGGGAACGAGCAGTACTTC; cdr3_aa: CATAAGGNEQYF
v_call: TRBV6-4; j_call: TRBJ1-3; cdr3_length: 16; d_call: .; clone_size: few; cdr3_nt: TGTGCCAGCAGTGACCAACGGGACACTCCTGGAAACACCATATATTTT; cdr3_aa: CASSDQRDTPGNTIYF
v_call: TRBV5-6; j_call: TRBJ2-3; cdr3_length: 14; d_call: .; clone_size: .; cdr3_nt: TGTGCCAGCAGCTTACGACAAAGCACAGATACGCAGTATTTT; cdr3_aa: CASSLRQSTDTQYF
v_call: TRBV5-1; j_call: TRBJ2-7; cdr3_length: 20; d_call: TRBD1; clone_size: few; cdr3_nt: TGCGCCAGCAGCTTGGCCGGCGGGACAGGCGTTATTAAAAGCTCCTACGAGCAGTACTTC; cdr3_aa: CASSLAGGTGVIKSSYEQYF
v_call: TRBV20-1; j_call: TRBJ1-1; cdr3_length: 11; d_call: TRBD1; clone_size: few; cdr3_nt: TGCAGTGCTAGAAGGGACAGGGATGCTTTCTTT; cdr3_aa: CSARRDRDAFF
v_call: TRBV19; j_call: TRBJ1-3; cdr3_length: 13; d_call: .; clone_size: few; cdr3_nt: TGTGCCAGTAGCCCGGACAGACGAAACACCATATATTTT; cdr3_aa: CASSPDRRNTIYF
v_call: TRBV6-4; j_call: TRBJ1-1; cdr3_length: 14; d_call: .; clone_size: .; cdr3_nt: TGTGCCAGCAGTGACCAGGGCGTGGACACTGAAGCTTTCTTT; cdr3_aa: CASSDQGVDTEAFF
v_call: TRBV9; j_call: TRBJ1-2; cdr3_length: 14; d_call: TRBD1; clone_size: .; cdr3_nt: TGTGCCAGCAGCCCTCAGACAGGGGCTTATGGCTACACCTTC; cdr3_aa: CASSPQTGAYGYTF
v_call: TRBV12-3/TRBV12-4; j_call: TRBJ1-2; cdr3_length: 13; d_call: TRBD1; clone_size: .; cdr3_nt: TGTGCCAGCAGTGCGGGACAGGCCTATGGCTACACCTTC; cdr3_aa: CASSAGQAYGYTF
v_call: TRBV7-9; j_call: TRBJ2-7; cdr3_length: 15; d_call: .; clone_size: once; cdr3_nt: TGTGCCAGCAGCTTAGGGGCAGCGGAGGCCTACGAGCAGTACTTC; cdr3_aa: CASSLGAAEAYEQYF
v_call: TRBV11-2; j_call: TRBJ2-2; cdr3_length: 13; d_call: .; clone_size: few; cdr3_nt: TGTGCCAGCAGCAGAAGTGTTGTCGGGGAGCTGTTTTTT; cdr3_aa: CASSRSVVGELFF
v_call: TRBV4-2; j_call: TRBJ1-2; cdr3_length: 16; d_call: .; clone_size: many; cdr3_nt: TGTGCCAGCAACCCGACAGTTACCACGGCTAACTATGGCTACACCTTC; cdr3_aa: CASNPTVTTANYGYTF
v_call: TRBV15; j_call: TRBJ2-2; cdr3_length: 13; d_call: .; clone_size: many; cdr3_nt: TGTGCCACCACCCGGCCGGAGACCGGGGAGCTGTTTTTT; cdr3_aa: CATTRPETGELFF
v_call: TRBV12-3/TRBV12-4; j_call: TRBJ1-1; cdr3_length: 13; d_call: TRBD1; clone_size: few; cdr3_nt: TGTGCCAGCAGGGCTGGGGGGACAGGGAGGGCTTTCTTT; cdr3_aa: CASRAGGTGRAFF
v_call: TRBV5-5; j_call: TRBJ2-1; cdr3_length: 15; d_call: .; clone_size: .; cdr3_nt: TGTGCCAGCAGCTTGTACAGCCAGGGGTACAATGAGCAGTTCTTC; cdr3_aa: CASSLYSQGYNEQFF
v_call: TRBV27; j_call: TRBJ2-3; cdr3_length: 16; d_call: TRBD2; clone_size: .; cdr3_nt: TGTGCCAGCAGTTCCCCATCGGGGGGGAGCTGGAATACGCAGTATTTT; cdr3_aa: CASSSPSGGSWNTQYF
v_call: TRBV4-1; j_call: TRBJ1-1; cdr3_length: 15; d_call: .; clone_size: .; cdr3_nt: TGCGCCAGCAGCCAAGATCGGTGGGGTGGCACTGAAGCTTTCTTT; cdr3_aa: CASSQDRWGGTEAFF
v_call: TRBV20-1; j_call: TRBJ1-1; cdr3_length: 14; d_call: .; clone_size: few; cdr3_nt: TGCAGTGCTAGAGTGCTCACCTTAAACACTGAAGCTTTCTTT; cdr3_aa: CSARVLTLNTEAFF
v_call: TRBV29-1; j_call: TRBJ2-1; cdr3_length: 15; d_call: TRBD1; clone_size: few; cdr3_nt: TGCAGCGTTGATAGGGGGCAACGCTCCTACAATGAGCAGTTCTTC; cdr3_aa: CSVDRGQRSYNEQFF
v_call: TRBV20-1; j_call: TRBJ1-1; cdr3_length: 13; d_call: .; clone_size: .; cdr3_nt: TGCAGTGCTAGAGGCTACTTGAACACTGAAGCTTTCTTT; cdr3_aa: CSARGYLNTEAFF
v_call: TRBV6-5; j_call: TRBJ2-2; cdr3_length: 17; d_call: .; clone_size: few; cdr3_nt: TGTGCCAGCAGTTACCAAAACATGGGTCCTTACACCGGGGAGCTGTTTTTT; cdr3_aa: CASSYQNMGPYTGELFF
v_call: TRBV3-1; j_call: TRBJ1-1; cdr3_length: 11; d_call: TRBD1; clone_size: .; cdr3_nt: TGTGCCAGCAGCAAAGGACAGGGGGTTTTCTTT; cdr3_aa: CASSKGQGVFF
v_call: TRBV2; j_call: TRBJ1-1; cdr3_length: 13; d_call: TRBD1; clone_size: few; cdr3_nt: TGTGCCAGCAGTCGTACAGGGGACACTGAAGCTTTCTTT; cdr3_aa: CASSRTGDTEAFF
v_call: TRBV5-5; j_call: TRBJ2-5; cdr3_length: 14; d_call: .; clone_size: few; cdr3_nt: TGTGCCAGCAGCCCGGGGGGCTACCAAGAGACCCAGTACTTC; cdr3_aa: CASSPGGYQETQYF
v_call: TRBV7-8; j_call: TRBJ1-1; cdr3_length: 14; d_call: TRBD1; clone_size: once; cdr3_nt: TGTGCCAGCAGCGGGGGACAGATGAACACTGAAGCTTTCTTT; cdr3_aa: CASSGGQMNTEAFF
v_call: TRBV5-6; j_call: TRBJ2-1; cdr3_length: 12; d_call: .; clone_size: large; cdr3_nt: TGTGCCAGCAGCGCAAATAACGGTGAGCAGTTCTTC; cdr3_aa: CASSANNGEQFF
v_call: TRBV7-3; j_call: TRBJ1-1; cdr3_length: 14; d_call: .; clone_size: .; cdr3_nt: TGTGCCAGCAGCTTAACAGGGAAGGACACTGAAGCTTTCTTT; cdr3_aa: CASSLTGKDTEAFF
v_call: TRBV5-1; j_call: TRBJ2-7; cdr3_length: 16; d_call: TRBD1; clone_size: .; cdr3_nt: TGCGCCAGCAGCTTGGGGGGACAGCCGTCCTCCTACGAGCAGTACTTC; cdr3_aa: CASSLGGQPSSYEQYF
v_call: TRBV12-3/TRBV12-4; j_call: TRBJ1-1; cdr3_length: 12; d_call: .; clone_size: few; cdr3_nt: TGTGCCAGCAGTTTAGACAGCACTGAAGCTTTCTTT; cdr3_aa: CASSLDSTEAFF
v_call: TRBV7-8; j_call: TRBJ2-7; cdr3_length: 13; d_call: .; clone_size: .; cdr3_nt: TGTGCCAGCAGCCCACGCCAAATATACGAGCAGTACTTC; cdr3_aa: CASSPRQIYEQYF
v_call: TRBV29-1; j_call: TRBJ2-3; cdr3_length: 12; d_call: .; clone_size: .; cdr3_nt: TGCAGCGCCATCCCTAGCACAGATACGCAGTATTTT; cdr3_aa: CSAIPSTDTQYF
v_call: TRBV27; j_call: TRBJ1-1; cdr3_length: 19; d_call: .; clone_size: few; cdr3_nt: TGTGCCAGCAGTCCCCGGGGGCAGGGACTATGGCCTATGAACACTGAAGCTTTCTTT; cdr3_aa: CASSPRGQGLWPMNTEAFF
v_call: TRBV7-2; j_call: TRBJ2-3; cdr3_length: 13; d_call: .; clone_size: .; cdr3_nt: TGTGCCAGCAGCACACAGAGCACAGATACGCAGTATTTT; cdr3_aa: CASSTQSTDTQYF
v_call: TRBV3-1; j_call: TRBJ2-3; cdr3_length: 14; d_call: TRBD2; clone_size: .; cdr3_nt: TGTGCCAGCAGCCAAGGGGAGGGGACAGATACGCAGTATTTT; cdr3_aa: CASSQGEGTDTQYF
v_call: TRBV15; j_call: TRBJ2-5; cdr3_length: 16; d_call: TRBD1; clone_size: .; cdr3_nt: TGTGCCACCAGCTCCGGCCCCGGGACAGGCCAAGAGACCCAGTACTTC; cdr3_aa: CATSSGPGTGQETQYF
v_call: TRBV7-3; j_call: TRBJ2-1; cdr3_length: 16; d_call: .; clone_size: few; cdr3_nt: TGTGCCAGCAGCTTAAACGCTGGGGGCTCCTACAATGAGCAGTTCTTC; cdr3_aa: CASSLNAGGSYNEQFF
v_call: TRBV7-7; j_call: TRBJ1-1; cdr3_length: 13; d_call: TRBD1; clone_size: few; cdr3_nt: TGTGCCAGCAGATCCAGGGGACAGACTGAAGCTTTCTTT; cdr3_aa: CASRSRGQTEAFF
v_call: TRBV2; j_call: TRBJ1-3; cdr3_length: 17; d_call: .; clone_size: .; cdr3_nt: TGTGCCAGCGCCCCGACGGGGGGGCTTCTCTCTGGAAACACCATATATTTT; cdr3_aa: CASAPTGGLLSGNTIYF